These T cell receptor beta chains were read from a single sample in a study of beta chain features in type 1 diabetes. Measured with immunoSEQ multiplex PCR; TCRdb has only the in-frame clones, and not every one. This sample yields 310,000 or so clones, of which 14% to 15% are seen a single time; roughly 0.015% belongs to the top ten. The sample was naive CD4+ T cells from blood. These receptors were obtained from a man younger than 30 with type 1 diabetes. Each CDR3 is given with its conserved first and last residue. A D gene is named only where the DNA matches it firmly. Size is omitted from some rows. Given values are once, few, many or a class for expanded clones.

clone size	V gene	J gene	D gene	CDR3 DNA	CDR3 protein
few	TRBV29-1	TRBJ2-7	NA	TGCAGCGTGGACAGCCAGGGCTCCAGGTTAGGGCAGTACTTC	CSVDSQGSRLGQYF
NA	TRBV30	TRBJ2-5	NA	TGTGCCTGGAGTCCAAGCGGTAGTCAAGAGACCCAGTACTTC	CAWSPSGSQETQYF
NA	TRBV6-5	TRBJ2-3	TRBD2	TGTGCCAGCAGTTACGGCGGGAGCGCAGATACGCAGTATTTT	CASSYGGSADTQYF
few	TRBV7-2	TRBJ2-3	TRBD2	TGTGCCAGCAGCAAATGGACTAGTACTAGCACAGATACGCAGTATTTT	CASSKWTSTSTDTQYF
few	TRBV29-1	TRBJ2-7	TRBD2	TGCAGCGCCTGGGGGACTAGCCGCCCCTACGAGCAGTACTTC	CSAWGTSRPYEQYF
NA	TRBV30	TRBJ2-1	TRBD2	TGTGCCGGGAGTGAGCTAGCGGAAAATGAGCAGTTCTTC	CAGSELAENEQFF
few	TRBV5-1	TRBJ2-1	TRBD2	TGCGCCAGCAGCTTAAATGCGGGGGGATCCTACAATGAGCAGTTCTTC	CASSLNAGGSYNEQFF
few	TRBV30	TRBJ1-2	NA	TGTGCCTGGAGGCTCAAGGGAGCGAACTATGGCTACACCTTC	CAWRLKGANYGYTF
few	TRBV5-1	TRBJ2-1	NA	TGCGCCAGCAGCTTGCAGGGGCGGCGGTACAATGAGCAGTTCTTC	CASSLQGRRYNEQFF
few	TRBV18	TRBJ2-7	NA	TGTGCCAGCTCAGCCGGACAATACTACGAGCAGTACTTC	CASSAGQYYEQYF
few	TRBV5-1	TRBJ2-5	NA	TGCGCCAGCAGCTTGAAGGGGGAAGAGACCCAGTACTTC	CASSLKGEETQYF
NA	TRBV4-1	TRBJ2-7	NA	TGCGCCAGCAGCCAACGAATACAGGTCTACGAGCAGTACTTC	CASSQRIQVYEQYF
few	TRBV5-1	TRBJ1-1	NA	TGCGCCAGCAGCCATCCGGCAGGCACTGAAGCTTTCTTT	CASSHPAGTEAFF
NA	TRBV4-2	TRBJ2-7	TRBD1	TGTGCCAGCAGCCAAGATCATCTCAAGACAGGGGGCGCCTACGAGCAGTACTTC	CASSQDHLKTGGAYEQYF
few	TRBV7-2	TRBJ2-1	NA	TGTGCCAGCAGCTTACATCCGTTGAGCTCCTACAATGAGCAGTTCTTC	CASSLHPLSSYNEQFF
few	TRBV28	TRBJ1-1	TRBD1	TGTGCCAGCAGTTCATCGGGACAGGGGAACACTGAAGCTTTCTTT	CASSSSGQGNTEAFF
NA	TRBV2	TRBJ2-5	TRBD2	TGTGCCAGCAGGGTAGGGACTAGCGGGGGGCAAGAGACCCAGTACTTC	CASRVGTSGGQETQYF
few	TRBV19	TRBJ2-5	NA	TGTGCCAGTAGTATAGCGGCTGGGGCAGGACAAGAGACCCAGTACTTC	CASSIAAGAGQETQYF
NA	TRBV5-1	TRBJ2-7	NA	TGCGCCAGCAGCTTGGACGGATGGAGGGAGCAGTACTTC	CASSLDGWREQYF
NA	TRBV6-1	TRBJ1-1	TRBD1	TGTGCCAGCAGCAATACAGGGGGGAACACTGAAGCTTTCTTT	CASSNTGGNTEAFF
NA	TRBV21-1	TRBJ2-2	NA	TGTGCCAGCAGCAAAGCTTCGGGTAATACCGGGGAGCTGTTTTTT	CASSKASGNTGELFF
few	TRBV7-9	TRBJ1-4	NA	TGTGCCAGCAGCCCAGTTGAAGAAAAACTGTTTTTT	CASSPVEEKLFF
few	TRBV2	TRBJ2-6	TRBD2	TGTGCCAGCAGTGAAGCAATGGTCCGGGAGGTTGGGGCCAACGTCCTGACTTTC	CASSEAMVREVGANVLTF
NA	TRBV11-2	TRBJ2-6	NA	TGTGCCAGCAGCTTAGCGGGGTACTCTGGGGCCAACGTCCTGACTTTC	CASSLAGYSGANVLTF
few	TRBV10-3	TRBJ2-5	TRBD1	TGTGCCATCAGTAGGGACAGCGATAAAACCCAGTACTTC	CAISRDSDKTQYF
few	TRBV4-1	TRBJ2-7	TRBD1	TGCGCCAGCAGCCAAAGACAGGGTGGCTACGAGCAGTACTTC	CASSQRQGGYEQYF
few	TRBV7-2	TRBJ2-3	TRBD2	TGTGCCAGCAGCGCACTAGCGGGACACACAGATACGCAGTATTTT	CASSALAGHTDTQYF
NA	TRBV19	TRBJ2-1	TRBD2	TGTGCCAGTAGTACCATACTAGCGGGGGGTGCTGAGCAGTTCTTC	CASSTILAGGAEQFF
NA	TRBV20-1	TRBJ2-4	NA	TGCAGTGTACCTGGCGGAAACATTCAGTACTTC	CSVPGGNIQYF
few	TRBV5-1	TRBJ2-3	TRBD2	TGCGCCAGCAGCTGGCGACTAGCGGGGGGCACAGATACGCAGTATTTT	CASSWRLAGGTDTQYF
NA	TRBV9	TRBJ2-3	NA	TGTGCCAGCAGCGTAGTCTCCCAGGGCACAGATACGCAGTATTTT	CASSVVSQGTDTQYF
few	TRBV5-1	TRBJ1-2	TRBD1	TGCGCCAGCAGCCCCTCATCAGGGGGCCATGGCTACACCTTC	CASSPSSGGHGYTF
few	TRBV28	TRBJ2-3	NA	TGTGCCAGCAGCCCCCCCACGGGGTTCACAGATACGCAGTATTTT	CASSPPTGFTDTQYF
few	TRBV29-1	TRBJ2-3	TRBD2	TGCAGCGTGCGGGGGAAGGTGACAGATACGCAGTATTTT	CSVRGKVTDTQYF
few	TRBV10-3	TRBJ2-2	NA	TGTGCCATCAGTGAGCGAAGGGTCGGGCAGGGTTGGACCGGGGAGCTGTTTTTT	CAISERRVGQGWTGELFF
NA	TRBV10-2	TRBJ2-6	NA	TGCGCCAGCAGTGTTCATAGCTCTGGGGCCAACGTCCTGACTTTC	CASSVHSSGANVLTF
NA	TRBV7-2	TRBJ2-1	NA	TGTGCCAGCAGCTTATGGGTCAGGGAGCAGTTCTTC	CASSLWVREQFF
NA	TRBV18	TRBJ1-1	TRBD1	TGTGCCAGCTCACCCTGGGACAGCCTAAAGGCTGAAGCTTTCTTT	CASSPWDSLKAEAFF
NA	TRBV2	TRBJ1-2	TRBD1	TGTGCCAGCAGTGTCTGGGACAGTGGCGTAAGAGGCTACACCTTC	CASSVWDSGVRGYTF
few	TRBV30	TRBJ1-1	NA	TGTGCCTGGATTAGAAGGGGAAAGAACACTGAAGCTTTCTTT	CAWIRRGKNTEAFF
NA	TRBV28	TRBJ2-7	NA	TGTGCCAGCAGTTACCGGAGTAGCGGAGACCACTACGAGCAGTACTTC	CASSYRSSGDHYEQYF